This is a list of T cell receptor beta chains from one sample in a study of vaccination and CD4 T cells after COVID-19. TCRdb reprocessed the PCR reads with MiXCR, giving one entry per CDR3 protein. The sample lists 17,000 or so distinct CDR3 sequences, around two fifths seen once, with 5.7% in the top ten. These receptors have no known antigen. The input for sequencing was CD4+ T cells from blood, cultured in vitro, taken before SARS-CoV-2 vaccination. The receptors stem from a human donor who had recovered from COVID-19. Both conserved end residues are trimmed from each CDR3. Fields, in order: J gene, V gene, CDR3 protein.

J: TRBJ1-5
V: TRBV30
CDR3: AWSTGVYQPQH

J: TRBJ2-1
V: TRBV7-9
CDR3: ASSPWGQGSYNEQF

J: TRBJ2-1
V: TRBV19
CDR3: ASSMGQLYNEQF

J: TRBJ1-5
V: TRBV12-5
CDR3: ASGLVAGAQPQH

J: TRBJ2-5
V: TRBV20-1
CDR3: SARVASGGLETQY

J: TRBJ1-1
V: TRBV6-1
CDR3: ASSENPTGTEAF

J: TRBJ1-2
V: TRBV4-1
CDR3: ASSQGGAPYGYT

J: TRBJ1-1
V: TRBV7-8
CDR3: ASSLGGIGTEAF

J: TRBJ1-2
V: TRBV27
CDR3: ASSFRGTPGYT

J: TRBJ2-5
V: TRBV6-1
CDR3: ASRKVRDSATTETQY

J: TRBJ1-2
V: TRBV19
CDR3: ASSGRDRIYGYT

J: TRBJ1-2
V: TRBV12-3/TRBV12-4
CDR3: ASSGGALANYGYT

J: TRBJ1-2
V: TRBV11-3
CDR3: ASSLESNYGYT

J: TRBJ1-5
V: TRBV19
CDR3: ASSRGQGNQPQH

J: TRBJ2-7
V: TRBV7-9
CDR3: ASSRDSWEQY

J: TRBJ1-1
V: TRBV6-2/TRBV6-3
CDR3: ASRQGLMNTEAF